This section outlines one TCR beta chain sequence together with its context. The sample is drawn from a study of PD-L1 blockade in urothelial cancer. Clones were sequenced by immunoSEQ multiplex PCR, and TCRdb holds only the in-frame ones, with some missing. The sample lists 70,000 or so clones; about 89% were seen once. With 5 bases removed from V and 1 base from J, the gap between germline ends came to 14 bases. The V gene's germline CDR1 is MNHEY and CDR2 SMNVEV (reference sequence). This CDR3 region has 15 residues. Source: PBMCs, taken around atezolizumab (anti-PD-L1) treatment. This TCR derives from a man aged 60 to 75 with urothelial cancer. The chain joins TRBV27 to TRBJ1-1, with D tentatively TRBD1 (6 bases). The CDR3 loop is CASSLYRAGNTEAFF. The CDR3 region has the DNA TGTGCCAGCAGTCTCTACAGGGCGGGGAACACTGAAGCTTTCTTT.